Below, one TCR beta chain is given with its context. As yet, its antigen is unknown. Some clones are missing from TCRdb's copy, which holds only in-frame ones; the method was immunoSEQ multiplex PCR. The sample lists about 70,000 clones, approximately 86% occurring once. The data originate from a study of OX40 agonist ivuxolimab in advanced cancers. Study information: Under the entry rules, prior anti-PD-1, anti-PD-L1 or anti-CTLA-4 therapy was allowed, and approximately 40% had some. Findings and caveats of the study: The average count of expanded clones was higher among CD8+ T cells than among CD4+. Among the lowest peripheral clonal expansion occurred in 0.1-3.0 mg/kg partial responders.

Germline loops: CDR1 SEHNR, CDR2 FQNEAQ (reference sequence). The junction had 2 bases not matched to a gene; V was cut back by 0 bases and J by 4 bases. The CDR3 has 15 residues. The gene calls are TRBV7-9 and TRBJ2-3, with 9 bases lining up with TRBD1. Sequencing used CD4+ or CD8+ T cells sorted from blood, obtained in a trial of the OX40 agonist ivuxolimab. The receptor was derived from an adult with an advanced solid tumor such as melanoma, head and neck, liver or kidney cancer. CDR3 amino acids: CASSLARQGADTQYF. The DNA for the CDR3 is TGTGCCAGCAGCTTAGCTAGACAGGGGGCAGATACGCAGTATTTT. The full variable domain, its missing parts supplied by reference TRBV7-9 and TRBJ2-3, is DTGVSQNPRHKITKRGQNVTFRCDPISEHNRLYWYRQTLGQGPEFLTYFQNEAQLEKSRLLSDRFSAERPKGSFSTLEIQRTEQGDSAMYLCASSLARQGADTQYFGPGTRLTVL.